This T cell receptor (beta chain) was found in a study of T cell repertoires in cytomegalovirus infection. As for the study in general: It was the public TCR beta signatures that indicated both CMV infection and matching HLA type.

The germline V gene encodes CDR1 SEHNR and CDR2 FQNEAQ (reference sequence). V was cut by 8 bases and J by 0 bases, with 6 bases left in between. The CDR3 has 12 amino acids. TCRdb fed the reads into MiXCR, producing one record per CDR3 protein. The sample lists around 270,000 distinct CDR3 sequences; roughly 10% were seen once. There are many counts of this clonotype. The chain is built from TRBV7-9 and TRBJ2-3; D ambiguous. The sequenced sample was PBMCs. This clonotype was obtained from a human donor in good health (CMV status not recorded). Some clones in this sample may be carry-over from other donors' samples. CDR3 sequence reads: CASGESTDTQYF. CDR3 sequence (DNA): TGTGCCAGCGGTGAGAGCACAGATACGCAGTATTTT. The full variable domain, rest sourced from reference TRBV7-9 and TRBJ2-3, is DTGVSQNPRHKITKRGQNVTFRCDPISEHNRLYWYRQTLGQGPEFLTYFQNEAQLEKSRLLSDRFSAERPKGSFSTLEIQRTEQGDSAMYLCASGESTDTQYFGPGTRLTVL.